Sequencing of this T cell receptor beta chain was carried out in a study of T cell responses to AZD1222 COVID-19 vaccine. Findings of the study overall: Sampling that yielded the repertoires occurred only after the peak T cell response. Among the donors, most were white British and more were female, and clonal diversity was possibly underestimated.

With respect to this clone: The antigen is not known.

Sequencing used immunoSEQ multiplex PCR; TCRdb keeps in-frame clones, though not all of them. The sample holds 130,000 to 150,000 clones, 70% to 90% seen once. This CDR3 is built from 15 residues. Per the germline V gene, CDR1 is KGHSH and CDR2 is LQKENI. With 5 bases removed from V and 8 bases from J, the gap between germline ends came to 18 bases. The gene calls are TRBV18 and TRBJ1-4, with a weak D call TRBD1 (5 bases). The origin of this receptor is an adult who received the AZD1222 COVID-19 vaccine. The specimen was peripheral blood, collected 28 days after the second AZD1222 dose. DNA of the CDR3: TGTGCCAGCTCAGTCGACAGTCTGGCCGCAGAAAAACTGTTTTTT. Translated: CASSVDSLAAEKLFF.